This TCR beta chain came from a study of regulatory T cells in long-lasting Graves disease. Stated time point: persistent/refractory GD, antithyroid drugs over 5 years with positive TRAb. Generation of the TCR library employed RNA extracted from PBMCs. Patients met American Thyroid Association criteria for Graves' disease. The peripheral blood volume drawn was 7.5 to 10 milliliters, and it was collected into EDTA tubes. CDR1 and CDR2 from the germline V gene are LNHDA and SQIVND (reference sequence). The CDR3 runs 15 residues. V was trimmed by 3 bases and J by 0 bases, leaving 12 bases between them. Arm-PCR with iRepertoire HTBI primers amplified the CDR3 regions for these TCR beta libraries. TCRdb re-analysed the multiplex PCR reads in MiXCR, keeping a single row per CDR3 protein. This sample has about 290,000 distinct CDR3 sequences, with around 23% found just once. As regards this clonotype: Antigen specificity is unknown.

General observations from the study: TCR diversity in persistent Graves' patients was below that of newly diagnosed ones. TRBV28, TRBJ1-2 and TRBJ2-5 were segments that persistent disease favored.

The sample in question was peripheral blood mononuclear cells (PBMCs), obtained when the disease was refractory, from a patient treated with antithyroid drugs. The chain links TRBV19 to TRBJ2-7, with D hard to call. The TCR comes from a female donor with Graves disease. CDR3 sequence reads: CASSIWHASSYEQYF. DNA for the CDR3: TGTGCCAGTAGTATTTGGCATGCGAGCTCCTACGAGCAGTACTTC.